These 4 T cell receptor beta chains share one sample of origin, sequenced in a study of preoperative IRX-2 immunotherapy in early breast cancer. Treatment described: preoperative locoregional IRX-2 cytokine immunotherapy. TCRdb's table, derived via immunoSEQ multiplex PCR, lists solely in-frame clones and lacks some. The sample lists about 42,000 clones; around three quarters were seen once. Sequencing used tumor tissue, obtained after IRX-2 immunotherapy. The receptors originated from a human donor with breast cancer.

This clone occurred once. The junction departs from germline at one end; a sequencing error may be responsible. In DNA, the CDR3 is TGTGCCAGCAGTGAGACAGGGAGAGCAGTATGGTTC. As protein: CASSETGRAVWF. This rearrangement joins TRBV6-8 to TRBJ2-7; TRBD1 agrees at 7 bases. This CDR3 spans 12 amino acids. CDR1 and CDR2 from the germline V gene are MNHGY and SAAAGT.

The chain uses TRBV10-1 and TRBJ1-5; D uncertain. V dropped 3 bases and J dropped 7 bases, with 7 bases sitting between them. Germline CDR1 reads WNHNN; CDR2 reads SYGVQD (reference sequence). This CDR3 has 12 amino acids. The CDR3 here is CASSDRTQPQHF. CDR3 nucleotides: TGCGCCAGCAGTGACCGGACGCAGCCCCAGCATTTT.

Only a few counts were recorded for this clone. The chain has TRBV12-2 and TRBJ2-3. TRBV12-2 is described as a pseudogene. The CDR3 is 15 residues long. The CDR3 sequence: CASRGRGRGTDTQYF. CDR3 DNA: TGTGCCTCCCGGGGACGGGGCCGCGGGACAGATACGCAGTATTTT.

Only a few counts were recorded for this clone. The genes are TRBV6-8 and TRBJ2-2; TRBD2 matches 14 bases. Germline V gene sequence: CDR1 MNHGY, CDR2 SAAAGT. The CDR3 spans 15 residues. The V and J ends lost 11 bases and 1 base, in that order; junction bases with no gene match: 3. CDR3 nucleotides: TGTGCCGCAGGACTAGCGGGAGGGAACACCGGGGAGCTGTTTTTT. Translated: CAAGLAGGNTGELFF.